The 30 T cell receptor beta chains presented below share a single source sample, sequenced in a study of T cells in Graves' hyperthyroidism and ophthalmopathy. Amplification of TCR beta CDR3 regions was performed using RNA transcripts as template. A first-round RT-PCR of the TCR CDR3 used the HTBI primer set. TCRdb re-derived calls from the multiplex PCR reads in MiXCR, one entry per CDR3 protein. The sample shows 250,000 or so distinct CDR3 sequences, less than 20% of them seen only once. Sample: blood. These receptors were collected from a woman younger than 30 with Graves' ophthalmopathy.

This clonotype has at least ten counts. The chain couples TRBV20-1 to TRBJ2-7; D is possibly TRBD2 (5 bases). The germline V gene encodes CDR1 DFQATT and CDR2 SNEGSKA (reference sequence). CDR3 length equals 13 residues. Trimming took 5 bases from V and 2 from J, leaving 13 bases between them. This chain's CDR3 is CSAADLGTYEQYF. The DNA of the CDR3 is TGCAGTGCTGCGGACTTAGGGACCTACGAGCAGTACTTC.

This clonotype was seen only a few times. The chain combines TRBV7-9 with TRBJ2-1; maybe TRBD2 (6 bases). V was shortened by 2 bases and J by 12 bases, with 26 bases between the two germline ends. CDR1 SEHNR and CDR2 FQNEAQ come from the germline V gene (reference sequence). This CDR3 has 17 residues. CDR3 loop: CASSLSGWSLTGVSQFF. CDR3 nucleotides: TGTGCCAGCAGCTTATCGGGGTGGAGTCTAACGGGAGTTTCGCAGTTCTTC.

As to this clonotype: A much larger clone sits a single nucleotide away, making a read error possible. V usage is TRBV7-9 and J usage is TRBJ1-2; TRBD1 matches 11 bases. The germline gives CDR1 SEHNR, CDR2 FQNEAQ (reference sequence). The CDR3 has 15 residues. The CDR3 nucleotides read TGTGCCAGCAGCCCCTGGACAGGGGGCTTCTCTGGCTGCACCTTC. This gives the protein CASSPWTGGFSGCTF.

In its sample, this clonotype was seen many times. The chain combines TRBV6-2 or TRBV6-3 with TRBJ2-5; 7 bases map to TRBD2. CDR1 is MNHEY and CDR2 is SVGEGT in the germline V gene. CDR3 length: 13 residues. After removal of 6 bases from V and 9 bases from J, the junction contained 10 bases not matched to a gene. CDR3 sequence: CASRLPTSVSQYF. The DNA of the CDR3 is TGTGCCAGCAGACTTCCCACTAGCGTATCCCAGTACTTC.

This clonotype was counted at least ten times. This chain uses TRBV12-3 or TRBV12-4 with TRBJ1-4; D is unclear. Trimming shortened V by 5 bases and J by 7 bases, and 5 bases separated the two germline ends. This CDR3 has 11 residues. CDR3 region: CASSRGEKLFF. CDR3 bases: TGTGCCAGCAGTCGTGGTGAAAAACTGTTTTTT.

The chain has TRBV28 and TRBJ1-3; D may be TRBD1 (5 bases). The CDR3 consists of 15 residues. Germline CDR1 is MDHEN and CDR2 is SYDVKM. V was pared by 2 bases and J by 2 bases, with 10 bases between. CDR3 DNA sequence: TGTGCCAGCAGTTTACAGGGTGATCCTGGAAACACCATATATTTT. This encodes CASSLQGDPGNTIYF.

In this sample, this clonotype turned up many times. V usage is TRBV11-2 and J usage is TRBJ2-1; D is ambiguous. V lost 1 base to trimming and J lost 5 bases, with 6 bases between them. The CDR3 sequence is 13 residues long. Looked up from germline, CDR1 is SGHAT and CDR2 is FQNNGV. CDR3 DNA: TGTGCCAGCAGCTTAGTGTCCAACAATGAGCAGTTCTTC. Translating gives CASSLVSNNEQFF.

This clonotype was detected many times. V is TRBV3-1 and J is TRBJ2-5; D not certain. CDR1 is LGHDT, CDR2 YNNKEL, per germline (reference sequence). Trimming removed 4 bases from V and 2 bases from J, with 14 bases in between. This CDR3 comprises 15 residues. The CDR3 loop is CASSPTLSIQETQYF. The CDR3, as DNA: TGTGCCAGCAGCCCTACTCTCTCCATACAAGAGACCCAGTACTTC.

In this sample, this clonotype turned up a few times. This chain connects TRBV4-2 to TRBJ1-5; 8 bases align to TRBD1. This CDR3 comprises 17 residues. Trimming at V came to 4 bases and at J to 1 base, leaving 9 bases not matched to a gene. Germline-derived CDR1 and CDR2 are LGHNA and YNFKEQ. This CDR3 reads CASSLPRDRSSNQPQHF. The CDR3 coding sequence is TGTGCCAGCAGCCTTCCCCGGGACAGGAGCAGCAATCAGCCCCAGCATTTT.

The chain links TRBV20-1 to TRBJ1-1; D perhaps matches TRBD1 (5 bases). Trimming pared 5 bases from V and 10 bases from J, leaving 17 bases between. The germline CDR1 and CDR2 sequences are DFQATT and SNEGSKA (reference sequence). The CDR3 consists of 12 residues. In DNA form, the CDR3 reads TGCAGTGCTGCTGGGACCGCCTCCGGAGCTTTCTTT. Protein product: CSAAGTASGAFF.

This clonotype was detected many times. For the CDR3, the DNA is TGCAGCGTTGAAGATACAGGGCGCACAGATACGCAGTATTTT. This sequence encodes CSVEDTGRTDTQYF. V usage is TRBV29-1 and J usage is TRBJ2-3; perhaps TRBD1 as D (6 bases). CDR3 size: 14 residues. CDR1 is SQVTM and CDR2 is ANQGSEA in the germline V gene. Trimming removed 0 bases from V and 1 base from J, with 8 bases in between.

This clonotype showed up many times. This chain uses TRBV6-2 or TRBV6-3 with TRBJ2-7; 7 positions agree with TRBD1. Trimming took 7 bases from V and 3 from J; bases not matched to a gene: 6. The CDR3 contains 13 residues. Per the germline V gene, CDR1 is MNHEY and CDR2 is SVGEGT. CDR3 DNA sequence: TGTGCCAGCAATCCGACAGGGATCTACGAGCAGTACTTC. This encodes CASNPTGIYEQYF.

This clonotype has at least ten counts. This rearrangement joins TRBV28 to TRBJ1-1; no reliable D call. With 2 bases removed from V and 4 bases from J, the gap between germline ends came to 11 bases. In germline, CDR1 is MDHEN, CDR2 SYDVKM. There are 14 residues in the CDR3. The CDR3 DNA sequence: TGTGCCAGCAGTTTAGGAGCGCTGGGCACTGAAGCTTTCTTT. Translated, it gives CASSLGALGTEAFF.

At least ten counts were recorded for this clonotype. The J gene is TRBJ2-3, the V gene TRBV11-3; TRBD1 matches at 7 bases. V gave up 5 bases and J gave up 5 bases; unmatched junction bases: 7. In germline, CDR1 is SGHNT, CDR2 YENEEA. This CDR3 has 14 amino acids. The CDR3 reads CASSGGQAKDTQYF. CDR3 coding DNA: TGTGCCAGCAGCGGTGGACAGGCCAAAGATACGCAGTATTTT.

This clonotype was observed at least ten times. This CDR3 reads CSAREGTRSGNEQFF. The CDR3 bases are TGCAGTGCTAGAGAAGGGACTAGATCAGGGAATGAGCAGTTCTTC. V usage is TRBV20-1 and J usage is TRBJ2-1, with 8 bases aligning to TRBD2. The V segment lost 0 bases and the J segment 7 bases; nucleotides outside the gene matches: 8. Germline-derived CDR1 and CDR2 are DFQATT and SNEGSKA (reference sequence). The CDR3 has 15 amino acids.

This clonotype was observed at least ten times. This rearrangement joins TRBV2 to TRBJ2-3; 7 nucleotides agree with TRBD2. Germline loops: CDR1 SNHLY, CDR2 FYNNEI. This CDR3 is built from 15 residues. After removal of 3 bases from V and 0 bases from J, the junction contained 3 bases not matched to a gene. CDR3 in DNA: TGTGCCAGCAGTGACGGGAGGACTAGCACAGATACGCAGTATTTT. Translation: CASSDGRTSTDTQYF.

In the case of this clonotype: Being one base from a much bigger clone, this may be a read error. The rearrangement links TRBV20-1 to TRBJ2-5, with 10 bases that match TRBD2. The CDR3 runs to 17 residues. V lost 8 bases and J lost 2; bases outside the gene matches: 17. Germline values: CDR1 DFQATT, CDR2 SNEGSKA (reference sequence). In nucleotides, the CDR3 is TGCAGTACTTCCCACCCGCTAGCGGGGGCGATACAAGAGACCCAGTACTTC. It codes for CSTSHPLAGAIQETQYF.

In its sample, this clonotype was seen many times. The gene calls are TRBV7-9 and TRBJ2-1; the D gene is possibly TRBD2 (7 bases). The CDR3 is made up of 14 amino acids. The germline CDR1 and CDR2 sequences are SEHNR and FQNEAQ (reference sequence). V gave up 10 bases and J gave up 6 bases, with 19 bases separating them. The CDR3 here is CATTIGGPGNEQFF. The CDR3 bases are TGTGCCACGACGATCGGGGGGCCGGGCAATGAGCAGTTCTTC.

The chain recombines TRBV6-5 with TRBJ1-4, with 10 bases identical to TRBD1. The CDR3 runs 15 residues. With 4 bases clipped from V and 3 bases from J, the junction kept 2 bases outside the gene matches. CDR1 and CDR2 (germline): MNHEY, SVGAGI. The CDR3 protein is CASSSGTGANEKLFF. The CDR3 DNA sequence: TGTGCCAGCAGTTCCGGGACAGGGGCTAATGAAAAACTGTTTTTT.

At least ten counts were recorded for this clonotype. The gene calls are TRBV9 and TRBJ1-4, with no clear D. Deletions cut 3 bases from V and 10 bases from J, with 10 bases between. The CDR3 has 12 residues. CDR1 SGDLS and CDR2 YYNGEE come from the germline V gene. Here the CDR3 DNA reads TGTGCCAGCAGCGGAAGACTTGGAAAACTGTTTTTT. Protein sequence: CASSGRLGKLFF. Drawing the rest from reference TRBV9 and TRBJ1-4, the complete variable domain is DSGVTQTPKHLITATGQRVTLRCSPRSGDLSVYWYQQSLDQGLQFLIQYYNGEERAKGNILERFSAQQFPDLHSELNLSSLELGDSALYFCASSGRLGKLFFGSGTQLSVL.

On this clonotype itself: An end of the junction differs from the germline gene, which may be a read error. The V gene is TRBV5-1, the J gene TRBJ2-7; 9 nucleotides align to TRBD2. The CDR3 is 14 residues long. Germline CDR1 and CDR2: SGHRS and YFSETQ. CDR3 region: CASSPLAGVGEQYF. The CDR3 region has the DNA TGTGCCAGCAGTCCGTTAGCGGGAGTGGGAGAGCAGTACTTC. Variable domain in full (rest from reference TRBV5-1 and TRBJ2-7): KAGVTQTPRYLIKTRGQQVTLSCSPISGHRSVSWYQQTPGQGLQFLFEYFSETQRNKGNFPGRFSGRQFSNSRSEMNVSTLELGDSALYLCASSPLAGVGEQYFGPGTRLTVT.

This clonotype was found many times. This rearrangement joins TRBV6-1 to TRBJ1-2, with D perhaps matching TRBD1 (6 bases). Trimming left V 5 bases short and J 8 bases short, with 21 bases between. Germline V gene sequence: CDR1 MNHNS, CDR2 SASEGT. The CDR3 sequence is 15 residues long. The CDR3 sequence: CASSIHRERARGYTF. CDR3 DNA sequence: TGTGCCAGCAGTATCCACAGGGAAAGGGCACGAGGCTACACCTTC.

This clonotype was observed at least ten times. This CDR3 reads CASSLGVLTGELFF. The DNA of the CDR3 is TGTGCCAGCAGTTTAGGGGTCCTAACCGGGGAGCTGTTTTTT. The genes are TRBV12-3 or TRBV12-4 and TRBJ2-2, with D unclear. The CDR3 runs to 14 residues. V was clipped by 1 base and J by 5 bases, with 8 bases between them.

This clonotype was picked up many times. The rearrangement uses TRBV3-1 and TRBJ1-2; D is possibly TRBD1 (5 bases). The germline CDR1 and CDR2 sequences are LGHDT and YNNKEL (reference sequence). The CDR3 is made up of 15 amino acids. V was shortened by 4 bases and J by 8 bases, with 20 bases between the two germline ends. The CDR3 bases are TGTGCCAGCAGCCGAAAATCGAGGGGAACTCGAGGCTACACCTTC. The encoded protein is CASSRKSRGTRGYTF.

This clonotype came up many times. This sequence joins TRBV15 and TRBJ2-2; D not resolved. The CDR3 spans 13 residues. V was clipped by 2 bases and J by 5 bases, with 6 bases between them. Germline CDR1 and CDR2: LNHNV and YYDKDF (reference sequence). The chain's CDR3 is CATSRSETGELFF. In DNA, the CDR3 is TGTGCCACCAGCAGAAGCGAGACCGGGGAGCTGTTTTTT.

In this sample, this clonotype turned up many times. J is TRBJ1-4 and V is TRBV7-9, with D uncertain. V lost 5 bases and J 7 bases, leaving 8 bases between the germline ends. This CDR3 is 12 amino acids long. The germline gives CDR1 SEHNR, CDR2 FQNEAQ (reference sequence). CDR3 amino acids: CASSPAREKLFF. CDR3 DNA: TGTGCCAGCAGCCCCGCCCGTGAAAAACTGTTTTTT.

The rearrangement joins TRBV28 to TRBJ2-6; D could derive from TRBD1 or TRBD2 (6 bases each). This CDR3 spans 20 amino acids. CDR1 is MDHEN, CDR2 SYDVKM, per germline. The germline V and J ends were trimmed by 6 bases and 0 bases, with 24 bases remaining between them. CDR3 nucleotides: TGTGCCAGCAGCCCCATCCCGGGGGCGACCGAGGGCTCTGGGGCCAACGTCCTGACTTTC. It translates to CASSPIPGATEGSGANVLTF.

This clonotype occurred many times. The chain links TRBV30 to TRBJ1-1; D is ambiguous. Germline V gene lookup returns CDR1 GTSNPN and CDR2 SVGIG (reference sequence). Between the trimmed V and J ends, which lost 2 bases and 2 bases, there was a span of 12 bases. The length of the CDR3 is 14 residues. In DNA form, the CDR3 reads TGTGCCTGGAGTCCCCTCGTGCCCAACACTGAAGCTTTCTTT. Translation gives CAWSPLVPNTEAFF.

At least ten counts were recorded for this clonotype. The rearrangement links TRBV19 to TRBJ1-4; TRBD1 agrees at 11 bases. V dropped 5 bases and J dropped 7; count of bases not matched to a gene: 12. The CDR3 length is 17 residues. Germline V gene lookup returns CDR1 LNHDA and CDR2 SQIVND (reference sequence). CDR3 sequence: CASSPRTGGVGGEKLFF. The CDR3 DNA sequence: TGTGCCAGTAGTCCCCGGACAGGGGGCGTCGGTGGTGAAAAACTGTTTTTT. Full variable domain (outside the CDR3, taken from reference TRBV19 and TRBJ1-4): DGGITQSPKYLFRKEGQNVTLSCEQNLNHDAMYWYRQDPGQGLRLIYYSQIVNDFQKGDIAEGYSVSREKKESFPLTVTSAQKNPTAFYLCASSPRTGGVGGEKLFFGSGTQLSVL.

Ten or more counts support this clonotype. V and J are TRBV7-2 and TRBJ2-1, with 8 bases identical to TRBD2. The V gene's germline CDR1 is SGHTA and CDR2 FQGNSA. The V gene end was trimmed by 0 bases and the J gene end by 0 bases; junction bases not matched to a gene: 10. The CDR3 has 19 residues. CDR3 bases: TGTGCCAGCAGCTTAGCTTGGCTAGCGGGCCTGAGCTCCTACAATGAGCAGTTCTTC. Translation: CASSLAWLAGLSSYNEQFF.